This note documents a single TCR beta chain sequence. Its matching antigen is unknown. These data are taken from a study of shared clonotypes between healthy human individuals. Study context: CD8 memory received one plate per donor, CD8 naive two, CD4 memory three and CD4 naive three. Study-wide results and limits: Represented diversity (both genetic and exposure-history) was limited by the small number of donors. Generation probabilities of non-shared clonotypes were lower (relative to those shared by all four donors). An anticipated effect of sequencing depth on clonotype sharing among donors was recognized.

Naive-designated CD8 cells lacked CD45RO, were positively enriched for CCR7, and omitted terminally differentiated effector memory CD45RA+ cells. The CDR3 contains 14 residues. Per the germline V gene, CDR1 is SEHNR and CDR2 is FQNEAQ (reference sequence). Trimming stripped 7 bases from V and 2 bases from J, with 15 bases between. This table comes from immunoSEQ multiplex PCR, and its TCRdb copy is limited to in-frame clones, with some not included. Of about 750,000 clones in the sample, more than 85% were seen once. The receptor was isolated from a man aged 25-45 years in good health. The sample comprised naive CD8+ T cells sorted from blood. The chain is built from TRBV7-9 and TRBJ2-7; D is perhaps TRBD1 (6 bases). The CDR3 DNA sequence: TGTGCCAGCACCGCAGGACAGAATCCCTACGAGCAGTACTTC. It codes for CASTAGQNPYEQYF.